Sequencing of this T cell receptor (beta chain) was carried out in a study of post-analysis software for immune sequencing data. In the study overall: Recorded subtypes: relapsing-remitting, secondary progressive, progressive-relapsing; some patients unannotated.

CDR3 length equals 14 residues. Germline V gene data show CDR1 as MDHEN and CDR2 as SYDVKM. cDNA libraries for TCR beta contained unique molecular identifiers. Input of roughly 0.85 to 11 million T cells yielded 500,000 to 650,000 cDNA molecules. TCRdb fed the PCR reads into MiXCR, producing one record per CDR3 protein. Of around 400,000 distinct CDR3 sequences in the sample, roughly 38% are singletons; the top ten hold 13%. With regard to this clonotype: Its target is unknown. The junction and the germline gene differ at one end; a read error may be behind it.

Regarding the study as a whole: When patients were compared with controls, 4 or 5 TRBV segments were more frequent, TRBV5-6, TRBV5-1 and TRBV20-1 among them. Strong co-clustering by F measure linked samples that shared a preparation batch. Patients with multiple sclerosis recorded significantly lower normalized Chao1 diversity than controls, the study found.

The material sequenced was blood. The TCR originated in a girl aged 5-17 years with multiple sclerosis. The chain is built from TRBV28 and TRBJ2-1; 7 bases are a match to TRBD1. The CDR3 loop reads CASTLGDRHNEQFF. CDR3 coding DNA: TGTGCTAGCACGTTAGGGGACAGACACAATGAGCAGTTCTTC.